A single sample gave rise to the 7 T cell receptor beta chains below, sequenced in a study of CD8 T cells in ankylosing spondylitis. TCRdb analysed the 5' RACE reads with MiXCR anew, one entry per CDR3 protein. The sample records around 340,000 distinct CDR3 sequences, roughly 15% being singletons. Sequencing was done on a sample of blood, either unsorted or a sorted T cell fraction (not recorded which). These receptors all stem from a male donor with ankylosing spondylitis or in good health (not recorded which).

In regard to this clonotype: This clone may be a read error of a much larger clone one base away. This sequence joins TRBV5-1 and TRBJ2-4; the match to TRBD1 covers 9 bases. CDR3 length: 18 amino acids. Germline CDR1 reads SGHRS; CDR2 reads YFSETQ. As DNA, the CDR3 is TGCGCCAGCAGCTTGTTTTATGGGGACAGGGACTCCAAAAACAGTCAGTACTTC. Amino acids: CASSLFYGDRDSKNSQYF.

Ten or more counts support this clonotype. V gene TRBV5-1 combines with J gene TRBJ1-1; D is unclear. Germline V gene data show CDR1 as SGHRS and CDR2 as YFSETQ. Between the trimmed V and J ends, which lost 2 bases and 1 base, there was a span of 15 bases. CDR3 length: 16 amino acids. The CDR3 spells CASSFGRTTGNTEAFF. Here the CDR3 DNA reads TGCGCCAGCAGCTTCGGGAGAACCACCGGGAACACTGAAGCTTTCTTT.

In its sample, this clonotype was seen a few times. This chain links TRBV20-1 with TRBJ2-3; unclear D gene. The germline gives CDR1 DFQATT, CDR2 SNEGSKA (reference sequence). Between the trimmed V and J ends, which lost 1 base and 8 bases, there was a span of 7 bases. The CDR3 length is 11 residues. CDR3 nucleotides: TGCAGTGCTAGAGTGGGTATTACGCAGTATTTT. Its protein is CSARVGITQYF.

The chain employs TRBV27 and TRBJ2-1, with 10 bases that match TRBD2. J gave up 8 bases and V 5 bases, and 3 bases lay outside the gene matches. Germline assignment: CDR1 MNHEY and CDR2 SMNVEV (reference sequence). The CDR3 totals 13 residues. CDR3 protein: CASSQAGGDEQFF. CDR3 bases: TGTGCCAGCAGTCAAGCGGGAGGGGATGAGCAGTTCTTC.

The chain combines TRBV5-1 with TRBJ2-1; TRBD2 matches 9 bases. The germline V gene encodes CDR1 SGHRS and CDR2 YFSETQ. J lost 4 bases, V lost 4 bases, and 6 bases had no gene match. The CDR3 has 15 residues. CDR3 nucleotide sequence: TGCGCCAGCAGCATCTCTAGCGGGACTTACAATGAGCAGTTCTTC. Translated, it gives CASSISSGTYNEQFF.

The chain employs TRBV12-3 or TRBV12-4 and TRBJ2-3; 7 nucleotides agree with TRBD2. Trimming at V came to 6 bases and at J to 4 bases, leaving 13 bases not matched to a gene. The CDR3 is 16 residues long. Here the CDR3 reads CASRPRGGSYPDTQYF. CDR3 nucleotides: TGTGCCAGCAGGCCCCGGGGCGGGAGCTACCCAGATACGCAGTATTTT.

This clonotype was found many times. This chain links TRBV5-1 with TRBJ2-3; weak D call: TRBD2 (5 bases). CDR3 length equals 14 residues. Trimming removed 2 bases at V and 3 bases at J, with 10 bases between. CDR1 SGHRS and CDR2 YFSETQ come from the germline V gene. Here the CDR3 reads CASSFRLATDTQYF. The CDR3 coding sequence is TGCGCCAGCAGCTTCCGTTTAGCGACAGATACGCAGTATTTT.